This T cell receptor beta chain was captured by sequencing in a study of T cells after yellow fever vaccination. The CDR3 spans 15 residues. V was shortened by 6 bases and J by 4 bases, with 18 bases between the two germline ends. The authors made TCR cDNA by 5'RACE template switching, adding a universal primer site and UMIs. Each CDR3 protein gets one entry after TCRdb re-called the 5' RACE reads with MiXCR. Of approximately 300,000 distinct CDR3 sequences in the sample, around 10% were seen once. The source was CD4+ T cells sorted from PBMCs, collected 45 days after the yellow fever booster vaccination. The sequence was collected from a man aged 18 to 30 who received the YFV17D yellow fever vaccine. This chain connects TRBV12-3 or TRBV12-4 to TRBJ1-2; D is perhaps TRBD1 (6 bases). The CDR3, as DNA: TGTGCCAGCAGCCGCCAGAGGGGGGCGGGCTATGGCTACACCTTC. It translates to CASSRQRGAGYGYTF.